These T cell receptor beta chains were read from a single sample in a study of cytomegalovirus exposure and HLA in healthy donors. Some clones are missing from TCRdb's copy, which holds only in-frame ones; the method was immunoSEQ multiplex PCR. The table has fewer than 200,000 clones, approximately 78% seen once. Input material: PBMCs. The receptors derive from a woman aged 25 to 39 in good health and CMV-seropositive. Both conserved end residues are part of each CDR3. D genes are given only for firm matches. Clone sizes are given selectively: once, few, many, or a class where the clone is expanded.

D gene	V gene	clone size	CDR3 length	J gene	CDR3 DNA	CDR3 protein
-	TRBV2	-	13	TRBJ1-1	TGTGCCACAACCCGAGGGGGGAACACTGAAGCTTTCTTT	CATTRGGNTEAFF
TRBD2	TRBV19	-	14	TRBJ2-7	TGTGCCAGTAGTCCCGGGACTAGCGCCTACGAGCAGTACTTC	CASSPGTSAYEQYF
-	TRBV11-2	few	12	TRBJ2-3	TGTGCCAGCAGCTCAGCGATAGATACGCAGTATTTT	CASSSAIDTQYF
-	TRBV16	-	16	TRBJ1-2	TGTGCCAGCAGCCCCCGAGGGATGGACAGCAACTATGGCTACACCTTC	CASSPRGMDSNYGYTF
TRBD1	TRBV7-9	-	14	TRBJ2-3	TGTGCCAGCAGCCCGACAGGGGGCACAGATACGCAGTATTTT	CASSPTGGTDTQYF
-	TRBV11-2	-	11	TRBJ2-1	TGTGCCAGCAGCTTGAGCAATGAGCAGTTCTTC	CASSLSNEQFF
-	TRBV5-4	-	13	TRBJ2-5	TGTGCCAGCAGCTTGTCAGGGCGGGAGACCCAGTACTTC	CASSLSGRETQYF
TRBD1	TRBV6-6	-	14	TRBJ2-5	TGTGCCAGCAGTACGAGGACAGGGGGAGGGACCCAGTACTTC	CASSTRTGGGTQYF
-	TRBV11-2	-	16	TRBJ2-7	TGTGCCAGCAGCTTAGGTGTCAGAACCTTCGTCTACGAGCAGTACTTC	CASSLGVRTFVYEQYF
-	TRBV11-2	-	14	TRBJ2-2	TGTGCCAGCAGCTTAGACGGTAACACCGGGGAGCTGTTTTTT	CASSLDGNTGELFF
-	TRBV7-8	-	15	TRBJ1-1	TGTGCCAGCAGCTTTCCTCGGGGGGAAGGGACTGAAGCTTTCTTT	CASSFPRGEGTEAFF
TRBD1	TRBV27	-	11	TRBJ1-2	TGTGCCAGCACCCAGGGGGTGACAGACACCTTC	CASTQGVTDTF
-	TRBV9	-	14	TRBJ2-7	TGTGCCAGCAGCGCCGACTTGAGCTCCTACGAGCAGTACTTC	CASSADLSSYEQYF
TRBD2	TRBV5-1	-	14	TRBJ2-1	TGCGCCAGCAGCACGGTCCGGGGGGACAATGAGCAGTTCTTC	CASSTVRGDNEQFF
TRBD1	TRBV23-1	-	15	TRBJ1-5	TGCGCCAGCAGGAGGGGGCTCCCCCTCGATCAGCCCCAGCATTTT	CASRRGLPLDQPQHF
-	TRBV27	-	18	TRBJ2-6	TGTGCCAGCAGTTTATCACCGGTGGGGGGCTCTGGGGCCAACGTCCTGACTTTC	CASSLSPVGGSGANVLTF
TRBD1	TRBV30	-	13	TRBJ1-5	TGTGCCTGGAGTTTGACAGGGGATCAGCCCCAGCATTTT	CAWSLTGDQPQHF
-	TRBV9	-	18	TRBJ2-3	TGTGCCAGCAGCCCCCTCCCGGGGGGGGGACAGGGACCAGATACGCAGTATTTT	CASSPLPGGGQGPDTQYF
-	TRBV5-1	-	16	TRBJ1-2	TGCGCCAGCAGCTCGGGGTTCGGGGGGCAGGACTATGGCTACACCTTC	CASSSGFGGQDYGYTF
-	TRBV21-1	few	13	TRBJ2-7	TGTGCCAGCAGCAACGGGCGGGAGAGGGAGCAGTACTTC	CASSNGREREQYF
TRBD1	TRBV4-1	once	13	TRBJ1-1	TGCGCCAGCAGCCGACAGGGGGTGACTGAAGCTTTCTTT	CASSRQGVTEAFF
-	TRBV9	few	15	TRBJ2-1	TGTGCCAGCAGCCCCCGGGCCGCCGGGGAGGATGAGCAGTTCTTC	CASSPRAAGEDEQFF
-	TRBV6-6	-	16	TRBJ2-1	TGTGCCAGCAGTTACGGTCACCCGAGCTCCTACAATGAGCAGTTCTTC	CASSYGHPSSYNEQFF
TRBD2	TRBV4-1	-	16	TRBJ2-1	TGCGCCAGCAGCCCCCAACTAGCGGGTGACTACAATGAGCAGTTCTTC	CASSPQLAGDYNEQFF
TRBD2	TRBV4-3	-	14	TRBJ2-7	TGCGCCAGCAGCCAAGATCTAGCGGTTGGGGAGCAGTACTTC	CASSQDLAVGEQYF
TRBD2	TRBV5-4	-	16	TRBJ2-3	TGTGCCAGCAGCCTTGGACTAGCGGGAGTGGGAGATACGCAGTATTTT	CASSLGLAGVGDTQYF
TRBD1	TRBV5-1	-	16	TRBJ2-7	TGCGCCAGTACCCCCGGGACAGCCATCTTTGGTCGCGAGCAGTACTTC	CASTPGTAIFGREQYF
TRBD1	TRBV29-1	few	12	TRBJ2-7	TGCAGCGTCGGCGGGGGGACAGGGGGGCAGTACTTC	CSVGGGTGGQYF
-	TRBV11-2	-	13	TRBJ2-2	TGTGCCAGCAGCTTAGCGCACCAGGGGTGGCTGTTTTTT	CASSLAHQGWLFF
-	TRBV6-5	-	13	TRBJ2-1	TGTGCCAGCAGTTACTCGGCCAACAATGAGCAGTTCTTC	CASSYSANNEQFF
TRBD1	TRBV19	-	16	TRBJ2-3	TGTGCCAGTAGTATTAGGGGGACAGGGAAGCCAGATACGCAGTATTTT	CASSIRGTGKPDTQYF
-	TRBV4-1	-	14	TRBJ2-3	TGCGCCAGCAGCCCGGGACTTGTCACAGATACGCAGTATTTT	CASSPGLVTDTQYF
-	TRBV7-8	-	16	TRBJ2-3	TGTGCCAGCACCTCGCTCGGGGACTGGAGGGCAGATACGCAGTATTTT	CASTSLGDWRADTQYF
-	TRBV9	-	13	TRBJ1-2	TGTGCCAGCAGCCCCCAGGGTAACTATGGCTACACCTTC	CASSPQGNYGYTF
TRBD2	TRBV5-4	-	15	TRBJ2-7	TGTGCCAGCAGCAAGGGGCGCGGGGGGGCGGGGGAGCAGTACTTC	CASSKGRGGAGEQYF
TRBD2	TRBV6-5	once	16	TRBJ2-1	TGTGCCAGCAGTTACCAGAGCGGGGGGGTTGTCAATGAGCAGTTCTTC	CASSYQSGGVVNEQFF